These 22 T cell receptor beta chains were sequenced from one sample in a study of OX40 agonist ivuxolimab in advanced cancers. The method was immunoSEQ multiplex PCR; TCRdb's version includes in-frame clones alone and lacks a portion of them. This sample has over 55,000 clones; approximately 90% occur once, and the top ten carry around 1.7%. The sample was CD4+ or CD8+ T cells sorted from blood, taken in a trial of the OX40 agonist ivuxolimab. The source is an adult with an advanced solid tumor such as melanoma, head and neck, liver or kidney cancer.

The chain is built from TRBV9 and TRBJ2-3; 8 nucleotides match TRBD2. CDR3 length: 20 residues. J lost 0 bases, V lost 4 bases, and 19 bases had no gene match. CDR1 SGDLS and CDR2 YYNGEE come from the germline V gene. CDR3 nucleotides: TGTGCCAGCAGCTTAGAGGGAGGCATCAGCGGGGGAGCGAGCACAGATACGCAGTATTTT. It yields the protein CASSLEGGISGGASTDTQYF.

The J gene is TRBJ2-5, the V gene TRBV7-2; D possibly corresponds to TRBD1 (7 bases). Germline V gene data show CDR1 as SGHTA and CDR2 as FQGNSA. This CDR3 is built from 13 residues. Trimming took off 5 bases at V and 4 bases at J, with 11 bases between the two ends. CDR3 in amino acids: CASSRQGLETQYF. Here the CDR3 DNA reads TGTGCCAGCAGCCGACAGGGACTAGAGACCCAGTACTTC.

The chain links TRBV7-2 to TRBJ2-2, with TRBD2 identical over 11 bases. V was pared by 1 base and J by 1 base, with 5 bases of the junction left unmatched. The CDR3 sequence is 18 residues long. Germline CDR1 is SGHTA and CDR2 is FQGNSA. The CDR3 nucleotides read TGTGCCAGCAGCTTAGGTGGGCTAGCGGGGGGGAACACCGGGGAGCTGTTTTTT. Translation gives CASSLGGLAGGNTGELFF.

V gene TRBV18 combines with J gene TRBJ2-7, with 10 bases matching TRBD2. The trim removed 3 bases at V and 3 bases at J, leaving 5 bases unmatched. This CDR3 is built from 15 residues. Germline V gene data show CDR1 as KGHSH and CDR2 as LQKENI. The CDR3 spells CASSPSSGSNYEQYF. CDR3 bases: TGTGCCAGCTCACCTTCTAGCGGGAGCAACTACGAGCAGTACTTC.

The chain links TRBV27 to TRBJ1-2; no clear D gene. Looked up from germline, CDR1 is MNHEY and CDR2 is SMNVEV (reference sequence). With 5 bases removed from V and 8 bases from J, the gap between germline ends came to 15 bases. CDR3 length equals 13 residues. The CDR3 nucleotides read TGTGCCAGCAGTAAAGTAGGGAGCAGCGGCTACACCTTC. It yields the protein CASSKVGSSGYTF.

This sequence joins TRBV9 and TRBJ2-1, with D perhaps TRBD2 (6 bases). The V end lost 4 bases, the J end lost 3 bases, and 17 bases lay between the germline ends. Germline CDR1 reads SGDLS; CDR2 reads YYNGEE. The CDR3 loop spans 16 amino acids. Here the CDR3 reads CASSPLGGGGYNEQFF. In DNA form, the CDR3 reads TGTGCCAGCAGCCCTCTGGGGGGAGGAGGCTACAATGAGCAGTTCTTC.

This rearrangement joins TRBV18 to TRBJ1-1; tentatively, D is TRBD1 (6 bases). V was trimmed by 3 bases and J by 8 bases, leaving 13 bases between them. The CDR3 is 13 residues long. The germline gives CDR1 KGHSH, CDR2 LQKENI. The CDR3: CASSPLRGIEAFF. The CDR3 DNA is TGTGCCAGCTCACCGCTCAGGGGTATCGAAGCTTTCTTT.

The J gene is TRBJ1-5, the V gene TRBV4-3; D gene uncertain. Germline CDR1 and CDR2: LGHNA and YSLEER. V lost 2 bases, J lost 6 bases, and 14 bases lay in between. This CDR3 spans 15 amino acids. In DNA, the CDR3 is TGCGCCAGCAGCCAAAGTTGGTCGGGTTTTCAGCCCCAGCATTTT. This gives the protein CASSQSWSGFQPQHF.

This chain links TRBV5-6 with TRBJ2-5; D tentatively reads TRBD1 or TRBD2 (5 bases each). The J call may be wrong; the DNA end is better matched by TRBJ2-7. Germline V gene data show CDR1 as SGHDT and CDR2 as YYEEEE. This CDR3 has 14 residues. Here the CDR3 reads CASSLEGSSYEQYF. Written as DNA, the CDR3 is TGTGCCAGCAGCTTGGAGGGGAGCTCCTACGAGCAGTACTTC.

Remarks on this clone: Other DNA sequences of this sample code for an identical CDR3. The CDR3 here is CASSRQGLGYGYTF. DNA for the CDR3: TGTGCCAGCAGCAGACAGGGGTTAGGCTATGGCTACACCTTC. V is TRBV28 and J is TRBJ1-2; 8 bases fit TRBD1. V shed 6 bases and J 4 bases; nucleotides not matched to a gene: 7. Germline assignment: CDR1 MDHEN and CDR2 SYDVKM. The CDR3 spans 14 residues.

The chain is built from TRBV7-2 and TRBJ1-2; 12 nucleotides agree with TRBD1. This CDR3 is 13 amino acids long. In germline, CDR1 is SGHTA, CDR2 FQGNSA. Trimming cost V 8 bases and J 8 bases; bases outside gene matches: 6. In DNA, the CDR3 is TGTGCCAGCGCGACCGGGACAGGGGGCGGCTACACCTTC. It yields the protein CASATGTGGGYTF.

This chain connects TRBV7-8 to TRBJ2-3, with D unresolved. The CDR3 runs to 11 residues. Trimming shortened V by 0 bases and J by 5 bases, and 0 bases separated the two germline ends. The germline gives CDR1 SGHVS, CDR2 FQNEAQ. The CDR3 sequence is CASSLADTQYF. The CDR3 bases are TGTGCCAGCAGCTTAGCAGATACGCAGTATTTT. Combining the CDR3 with reference TRBV7-8 and TRBJ2-3 gives the whole variable domain GAGVSQSPRYKVAKRGQDVALRCDPISGHVSLFWYQQALGQGPEFLTYFQNEAQLDKSGLPSDRFFAERPEGSVSTLKIQRTQQEDSAVYLCASSLADTQYFGPGTRLTVL.

The chain joins TRBV7-9 to TRBJ2-1; 11 bases are a match to TRBD2. CDR3 length: 16 residues. V lost 0 bases, J lost 4 bases, and 2 bases stayed unmatched. Germline-derived CDR1 and CDR2 are SEHNR and FQNEAQ (reference sequence). CDR3 protein: CASSLATSGTYNEQFF. CDR3 nucleotides: TGTGCCAGCAGCTTAGCGACTAGCGGGACTTACAATGAGCAGTTCTTC.

The rearrangement joins TRBV7-9 to TRBJ1-2, with D unclear. CDR3 length: 13 residues. Germline V gene sequence: CDR1 SEHNR, CDR2 FQNEAQ (reference sequence). V lost 5 bases, J lost 2 bases, and 9 bases lay in between. In DNA, the CDR3 is TGTGCCAGCAGCCAGACCCCGAACTATGGCTACACCTTC. It encodes CASSQTPNYGYTF. Supplemented by reference TRBV7-9 and TRBJ1-2, the full variable domain reads DTGVSQNPRHKITKRGQNVTFRCDPISEHNRLYWYRQTLGQGPEFLTYFQNEAQLEKSRLLSDRFSAERPKGSFSTLEIQRTEQGDSAMYLCASSQTPNYGYTFGSGTRLTVV.

The count of this clone is one. This sequence joins TRBV18 and TRBJ2-3; D might be TRBD1 (5 bases). The V and J ends lost 6 bases and 1 base respectively, with 14 bases between them. The germline V gene encodes CDR1 KGHSH and CDR2 LQKENI. This CDR3 is 15 amino acids long. CDR3 in DNA: TGTGCCAGCTCCCCCCAGGGCATTCGCACAGATACGCAGTATTTT. Protein: CASSPQGIRTDTQYF.

The gene calls are TRBV6-6 and TRBJ2-7; 7 nucleotides line up with TRBD2. Germline loops: CDR1 MNHNY, CDR2 SVGAGI (reference sequence). Losses at the gene ends were 0 bases for V and 4 bases for J; bases not matched to a gene: 0. The CDR3 covers 13 residues. DNA of the CDR3: TGTGCCAGCAGTTACTCAGCGGGGTACGAGCAGTACTTC. Translating gives CASSYSAGYEQYF.

This sequence joins TRBV2 and TRBJ2-7; TRBD1 aligns across 9 bases. Germline trimming cut 7 bases from V and 4 bases from J; bases unmatched to any gene: 5. Germline V gene lookup returns CDR1 SNHLY and CDR2 FYNNEI. The CDR3 length is 13 residues. This chain's CDR3 is CASTGTGLYEQYF. CDR3 DNA sequence: TGTGCCAGCACCGGGACAGGGTTATACGAGCAGTACTTC.

This chain connects TRBV19 to TRBJ1-5, with D perhaps matching TRBD1 (6 bases). The CDR3 consists of 18 residues. Germline values: CDR1 LNHDA, CDR2 SQIVND (reference sequence). The V end lost 1 base, the J end lost 6 bases, and 22 bases lay between the germline ends. The CDR3 region is CASSIGPMVATGTQPQHF. Here the CDR3 DNA reads TGTGCCAGTAGTATAGGCCCCATGGTAGCTACAGGGACTCAGCCCCAGCATTTT.

This chain connects TRBV4-1 to TRBJ1-4, with a weak D call TRBD1 (6 bases). The germline V gene has CDR1 MGHRA and CDR2 YSYEKL. V lost 1 base to trimming and J lost 8 bases, with 14 bases between them. This CDR3 has 15 residues. CDR3 loop: CASSQAPGAGEKLFF. DNA for the CDR3: TGCGCCAGCAGCCAAGCCCCAGGGGCGGGAGAAAAACTGTTTTTT.

The chain recombines TRBV28 with TRBJ1-2; D is undetermined. Germline CDR1 and CDR2: MDHEN and SYDVKM. The CDR3 runs 13 residues. Trimming left V 4 bases short and J 1 base short, with 7 bases between. This CDR3 reads CASSSTNNYGYTF. In DNA form, the CDR3 reads TGTGCCAGCAGTTCGACAAATAACTATGGCTACACCTTC.

The V gene is TRBV5-4, the J gene TRBJ1-4; D might be TRBD1 (6 bases). Trimming removed 4 bases at V and 2 bases at J, with 9 bases between. Per the germline V gene, CDR1 is SGHNT and CDR2 is YYREEE (reference sequence). The CDR3 totals 14 residues. DNA for the CDR3: TGTGCCAGCAGCACAGGGACGACTAATGAAAAACTGTTTTTT. This gives the protein CASSTGTTNEKLFF.

This chain connects TRBV5-4 to TRBJ2-7; 7 bases fit TRBD2. The CDR3 spans 14 residues. V shed 2 bases, J shed 2 bases, and the junction held 4 bases outside the gene matches. Germline V gene sequence: CDR1 SGHNT, CDR2 YYREEE (reference sequence). CDR3 nucleotide sequence: TGTGCCAGCAGCTTTTGGGGGGGGGCCTACGAGCAGTACTTC. Translating it yields CASSFWGGAYEQYF. The full variable domain, completed using reference TRBV5-4 and TRBJ2-7, is ETGVTQSPTHLIKTRGQQVTLRCSSQSGHNTVSWYQQALGQGPQFIFQYYREEENGRGNFPPRFSGLQFPNYSSELNVNALELDDSALYLCASSFWGGAYEQYFGPGTRLTVT.